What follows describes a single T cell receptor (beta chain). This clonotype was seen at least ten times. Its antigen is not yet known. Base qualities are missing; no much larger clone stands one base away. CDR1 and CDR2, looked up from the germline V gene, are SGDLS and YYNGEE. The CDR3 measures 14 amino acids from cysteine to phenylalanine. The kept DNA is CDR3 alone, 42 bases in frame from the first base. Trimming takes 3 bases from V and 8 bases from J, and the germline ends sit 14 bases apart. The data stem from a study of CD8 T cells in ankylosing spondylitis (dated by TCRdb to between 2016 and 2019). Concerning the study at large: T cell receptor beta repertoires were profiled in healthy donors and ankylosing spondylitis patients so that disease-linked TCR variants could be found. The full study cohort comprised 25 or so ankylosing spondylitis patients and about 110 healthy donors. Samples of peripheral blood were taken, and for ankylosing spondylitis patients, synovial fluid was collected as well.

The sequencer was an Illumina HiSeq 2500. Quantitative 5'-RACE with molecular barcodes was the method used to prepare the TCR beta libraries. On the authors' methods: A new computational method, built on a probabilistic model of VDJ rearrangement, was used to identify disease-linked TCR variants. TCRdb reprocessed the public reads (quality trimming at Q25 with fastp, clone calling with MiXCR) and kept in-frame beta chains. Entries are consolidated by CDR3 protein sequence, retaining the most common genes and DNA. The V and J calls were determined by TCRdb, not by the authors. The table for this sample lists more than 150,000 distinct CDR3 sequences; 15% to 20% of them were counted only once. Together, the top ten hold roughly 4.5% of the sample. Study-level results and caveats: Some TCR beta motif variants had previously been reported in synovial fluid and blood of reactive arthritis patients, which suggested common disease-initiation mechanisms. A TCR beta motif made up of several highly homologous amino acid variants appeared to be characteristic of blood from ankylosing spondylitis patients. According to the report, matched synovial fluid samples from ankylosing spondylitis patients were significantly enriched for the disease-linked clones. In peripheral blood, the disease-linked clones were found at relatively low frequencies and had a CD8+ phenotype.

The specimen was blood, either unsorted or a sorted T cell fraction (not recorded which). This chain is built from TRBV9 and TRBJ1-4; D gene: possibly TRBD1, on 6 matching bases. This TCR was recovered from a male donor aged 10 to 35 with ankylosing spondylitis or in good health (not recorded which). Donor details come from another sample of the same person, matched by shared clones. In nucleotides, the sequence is TGTGCCAGCAGCGCCCGGGACATCGGGGAAAAACTGTTTTTT. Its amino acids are CASSARDIGEKLFF.